One sample yielded the 14 T cell receptor beta chains listed below, sequenced in a study of T cell repertoires in cytomegalovirus infection. TCRdb ran MiXCR on the reads and lists one entry per CDR3 protein. The sample carries approximately 700,000 distinct CDR3 sequences, roughly 36% recorded once. Material: PBMCs. These receptors all come from a human donor in good health (CMV status not recorded). Some clones in this sample may be carry-over from other donors' samples.

V and J are TRBV11-3 and TRBJ2-7, with TRBD2 identical over 7 bases. Germline V lookup: CDR1 SGHNT, CDR2 YENEEA. This CDR3 spans 14 amino acids. The J segment lost 4 bases and the V segment lost 5 bases, leaving 8 bases of the junction unmatched. Here the CDR3 reads CASSTSGIYYEQYF. CDR3 bases: TGTGCCAGCAGCACCAGCGGGATCTATTACGAGCAGTACTTC. Full variable domain (remainder filled in from reference TRBV11-3 and TRBJ2-7): EAGVVQSPRYKIIEKKQPVAFWCNPISGHNTLYWYLQNLGQGPELLIRYENEEAVDDSQLPKDRFSAERLKGVDSTLKIQPAELGDSAVYLCASSTSGIYYEQYFGPGTRLTVT.

With respect to this clonotype: The junction does not match germline at one end; this may be a read error. The J gene is TRBJ1-5, the V gene TRBV27, with D maybe TRBD1 (5 bases). Per the germline V gene, CDR1 is MNHEY and CDR2 is SMNVEV (reference sequence). The CDR3 has 14 residues. CDR3 DNA: TGTTCCAGCAGTTTAAAAAGGGGCCATCAGCCCCAGCCTTTT. This sequence encodes CSSSLKRGHQPQPF.

The chain is built from TRBV11-1 and TRBJ2-7; no clear D gene. The CDR3 has 14 residues. V lost 3 bases and J 6 bases, leaving 15 bases between the germline ends. Germline V CDR1 and CDR2: SGHAT, FQDESV (reference sequence). CDR3 loop: CASSLVGLESEQYF. As DNA, the CDR3 is TGTGCCAGCAGCTTGGTCGGGTTGGAGTCCGAGCAGTACTTC.

This clonotype was seen only a few times. The chain combines TRBV2 with TRBJ2-4, with a possible D match to TRBD2 (7 bases). V was pared by 8 bases and J by 3 bases, with 11 bases between. Germline V gives CDR1 SNHLY, CDR2 FYNNEI. This CDR3 spans 13 amino acids. DNA of the CDR3: TGTGCCAGCGGGGGAGGGGGCAAAAACATTCAGTACTTC. It encodes CASGGGGKNIQYF.

A few counts support this clonotype. The chain joins TRBV4-1 to TRBJ1-3; no reliable D call. Trimming removed 0 bases at V and 1 base at J, with 19 bases between. The CDR3 sequence is 19 residues long. Germline V gene sequence: CDR1 MGHRA, CDR2 YSYEKL. The CDR3 is CASSQDNLGPTISGNTIYF. The CDR3 region has the DNA TGCGCCAGCAGCCAAGATAATTTAGGTCCGACCATATCTGGAAACACCATATATTTT.

V gene TRBV6-2 or TRBV6-3 combines with J gene TRBJ2-5; D possibly uses TRBD1 or TRBD2 (6 bases each). Germline CDR1 is MNHEY and CDR2 is SVGEGT. The germline V and J ends were trimmed by 11 bases and 2 bases, with 12 bases remaining between them. CDR3 size: 12 residues. CDR3 region: CAAEGGQETQYF. The CDR3 bases are TGTGCCGCGGAGGGGGGTCAAGAGACCCAGTACTTC.

V gene TRBV7-6 combines with J gene TRBJ1-2; TRBD1 matches at 7 bases. This CDR3 has 14 residues. The germline V gene encodes CDR1 SGHVS and CDR2 FNYEAQ. Trimming removed 5 bases from V and 8 bases from J; junction bases left unmatched: 11. CDR3 loop: CASSGRQGGPGYTF. The CDR3 coding sequence is TGTGCCAGCAGCGGTAGACAGGGCGGACCAGGCTACACCTTC.

V gene TRBV28 combines with J gene TRBJ1-1; D is ambiguous. Germline V gene data show CDR1 as MDHEN and CDR2 as SYDVKM. V lost 3 bases and J 3 bases, leaving 8 bases between the germline ends. The CDR3 is made up of 13 amino acids. CDR3 in amino acids: CASSFFDHTEAFF. In nucleotides, the CDR3 is TGTGCCAGCAGTTTCTTCGATCACACTGAAGCTTTCTTT.

V gene TRBV6-6 combines with J gene TRBJ2-7; D is ambiguous. Germline V gene lookup returns CDR1 MNHNY and CDR2 SVGAGI (reference sequence). CDR3 length: 15 residues. Trimming took off 5 bases at V and 0 bases at J, with 14 bases between the two ends. CDR3 in DNA: TGTGCCAGCAGTGACTTCCAGCGAAGCTCCTACGAGCAGTACTTC. This translates into CASSDFQRSSYEQYF.

Comment on this clonotype: One junction end disagrees with the germline gene, perhaps due to a read error. This chain uses TRBV19 with TRBJ2-2; 7 positions agree with TRBD2. The CDR3 runs to 15 residues. Germline lookup yields CDR1 LNHDA and CDR2 SQIVND (reference sequence). CDR3 sequence: CASSIQRGYTGEMFF. The CDR3 nucleotides read TGTGCCAGTAGTATCCAGCGGGGCTACACCGGGGAGATGTTTTTT.

This clonotype was counted ten times or more. The chain links TRBV7-8 to TRBJ2-5, with D perhaps TRBD1 or TRBD2 (5 bases each). Trimming shortened V by 5 bases and J by 1 base, and 17 bases separated the two germline ends. Germline CDR1 SGHVS, CDR2 FQNEAQ. This CDR3 contains 16 residues. The CDR3, as DNA: TGTGCCAGCAGCGAATTATCCTTTGGGGGCCAAGAGACCCAGTACTTC. This codes for CASSELSFGGQETQYF.

The table lists this clonotype with a few counts. This chain connects TRBV19 to TRBJ2-7, with 12 positions matching TRBD2. Germline V gene lookup returns CDR1 LNHDA and CDR2 SQIVND (reference sequence). This CDR3 has 15 residues. J gave up 4 bases and V 3 bases, and 4 bases lay outside the gene matches. The CDR3 DNA reads as TGTGCCAGTAGTATTTCGACTAGCGGGAGATACGAGCAGTACTTC. Protein: CASSISTSGRYEQYF.

This rearrangement joins TRBV11-2 to TRBJ1-1, with a possible D match to TRBD1 (6 bases). The CDR3 runs to 13 residues. The germline CDR1 and CDR2 sequences are SGHAT and FQNNGV. Trimming cost V 6 bases and J 13 bases, with 21 bases left between them. The CDR3 region has the DNA TGTGCCAGCAGTTTAAGTGACAGGACGAAGGATTTCTTT. The encoded protein is CASSLSDRTKDFF. Full variable domain (outside the CDR3, taken from reference TRBV11-2 and TRBJ1-1): EAGVAQSPRYKIIEKRQSVAFWCNPISGHATLYWYQQILGQGPKLLIQFQNNGVVDDSQLPKDRFSAERLKGVDSTLKIQPAKLEDSAVYLCASSLSDRTKDFFGQGTRLTVV.

The chain carries TRBV28 and TRBJ1-1; D call uncertain. CDR1 is MDHEN, CDR2 SYDVKM, per germline. The CDR3 covers 14 residues. Trimming removed 3 bases from V and 3 bases from J, with 11 bases in between. CDR3 protein: CASSLSLGYTEAFF. As DNA, the CDR3 is TGTGCCAGCAGTTTGAGCCTAGGGTACACTGAAGCTTTCTTT.